These 15 T cell receptor beta chains came from one sample sequenced in a study of blood T cell repertoires in COVID-19. The protocol was immunoSEQ multiplex PCR, while the TCRdb copy is restricted to in-frame clones and leaves out a portion. This sample carries 150,000 to 200,000 clones, more than 75% of them seen once, and the ten largest clones take about a sixth. The sequenced material came from PBMCs or T cells enriched from blood (not recorded which). All receptors derive from a woman in her forties or fifties with acute COVID-19.

This chain joins TRBV28 and TRBJ2-3; 9 bases map to TRBD1. This CDR3 spans 16 amino acids. Germline loops: CDR1 MDHEN, CDR2 SYDVKM. Trimming removed 5 bases from V and 7 bases from J; junction bases left unmatched: 13. CDR3 coding DNA: TGTGCCAGCAGTCTTTCCCGGGACAGGGTTTACCATACGCAGTATTTT. Residues: CASSLSRDRVYHTQYF.

The chain combines TRBV9 with TRBJ1-3, with a possible D match to TRBD1 (6 bases). Trimming took 3 bases from V and 4 from J, leaving 8 bases between them. The CDR3 consists of 13 residues. Germline lookup yields CDR1 SGDLS and CDR2 YYNGEE. Written as DNA, the CDR3 is TGTGCCAGCAGCGCAGACAGGGGAAACACCATATATTTT. This translates into CASSADRGNTIYF.

The chain combines TRBV28 with TRBJ1-2, with 8 bases fitting TRBD1. This CDR3 is built from 19 residues. CDR1 MDHEN and CDR2 SYDVKM come from the germline V gene. V shed 5 bases and J 4 bases; nucleotides not matched to a gene: 21. This CDR3 reads CASSGISGRGTGGGYGYTF. For the CDR3, the DNA is TGTGCCAGCAGTGGTATATCGGGGAGGGGGACAGGCGGTGGCTATGGCTACACCTTC.

The V gene is TRBV7-6, the J gene TRBJ2-2; tentative D call: TRBD1 (6 bases). This CDR3 has 14 amino acids. CDR1 is SGHVS, CDR2 FNYEAQ, per germline. Trimming took 2 bases from V and 4 from J, leaving 8 bases between them. The CDR3 reads CASSLTGFTGELFF. In nucleotides, the CDR3 is TGTGCCAGCAGCTTAACAGGGTTCACCGGGGAGCTGTTTTTT. Drawing the rest from reference TRBV7-6 and TRBJ2-2, the complete variable domain is GAGVSQSPRYKVTKRGQDVALRCDPISGHVSLYWYRQALGQGPEFLTYFNYEAQQDKSGLPNDRFSAERPEGSISTLTIQRTEQRDSAMYRCASSLTGFTGELFFGEGSRLTVL.

The gene calls are TRBV7-2 and TRBJ1-2; D ambiguous. The ends were cut back, 0 bases at V and 0 bases at J, with 5 bases in the middle. The CDR3 contains 14 residues. Per germline, CDR1 SGHTA and CDR2 FQGNSA. This CDR3 is CASSLAEANYGYTF. Written as DNA, the CDR3 is TGTGCCAGCAGCTTAGCGGAGGCTAACTATGGCTACACCTTC.

This chain joins TRBV6-2 or TRBV6-3 and TRBJ1-5; D gene unclear. V lost 0 bases and J lost 3, with 9 bases in between. Germline V CDR1 and CDR2: MNHEY, SVGEGT. CDR3 size: 15 residues. CDR3 residues: CASSYSLGHNQPQHF. The CDR3 nucleotides read TGTGCCAGCAGTTACTCCCTGGGCCACAATCAGCCCCAGCATTTT.

The chain links TRBV9 to TRBJ1-6; D possibly corresponds to TRBD1 (6 bases). Trimming stripped 7 bases from V and 7 bases from J, with 15 bases between. Germline V lookup: CDR1 SGDLS, CDR2 YYNGEE. The CDR3 totals 14 residues. CDR3 region: CASGPGHLNSPLHF. In DNA form, the CDR3 reads TGTGCCAGCGGACCGGGACATTTAAATTCACCCCTCCACTTT.

The chain uses TRBV3-1 (or the pseudogene TRBV3-2) and TRBJ1-4, with unresolved D. The CDR3 sequence is 16 residues long. The germline V and J ends were trimmed by 3 bases and 8 bases, with 19 bases remaining between them. Germline loops: CDR1 LGHDT, CDR2 YNNKEL (reference sequence). The CDR3: CASSQPGDAKKEKLFF. Written as DNA, the CDR3 is TGTGCCAGCAGCCAGCCAGGTGATGCGAAGAAAGAAAAACTGTTTTTT.

There are a few counts of this clone. This rearrangement joins TRBV4-1 to TRBJ1-1, with unresolved D. This CDR3 is built from 15 residues. CDR1 is MGHRA, CDR2 YSYEKL, per germline. Between the trimmed V and J ends, which lost 0 bases and 1 base, there was a span of 9 bases. In DNA, the CDR3 is TGCGCCAGCAGCCAAGATCAGAGGGCGAACACTGAAGCTTTCTTT. This gives the protein CASSQDQRANTEAFF.

J is TRBJ1-2 and V is TRBV25-1, with D possibly being TRBD1 (6 bases). The CDR3 totals 13 residues. Trimming removed 6 bases at V and 4 bases at J, with 12 bases between. Germline CDR1 is MGHDK and CDR2 is SYGVNS. DNA of the CDR3: TGTGCCAGCAGCGAGGACAGCGTCTATGGCTACACCTTC. Translated: CASSEDSVYGYTF.

V gene TRBV7-2 combines with J gene TRBJ2-1, with a tentative D call TRBD1 (6 bases). The CDR3 is 13 residues long. The germline gives CDR1 SGHTA, CDR2 FQGNSA. V dropped 3 bases and J dropped 9 bases, with 12 bases sitting between them. CDR3 protein: CASSFAGDGEQFF. The CDR3 DNA reads TGTGCCAGCAGCTTTGCAGGGGATGGTGAGCAGTTCTTC. The variable domain in full, completed from reference TRBV7-2 and TRBJ2-1, reads GAGVSQSPSNKVTEKGKDVELRCDPISGHTALYWYRQSLGQGLEFLIYFQGNSAPDKSGLPSDRFSAERTGGSVSTLTIQRTQQEDSAVYLCASSFAGDGEQFFGPGTRLTVL.

For the CDR3, the DNA is TGTGCCAGCAGTGAAAAACGGGGGTTAACTGGAAACACCATATATTTT. Translation gives CASSEKRGLTGNTIYF. This chain links TRBV6-1 with TRBJ1-3; D perhaps matches TRBD1 (5 bases). V shed 2 bases and J shed 2 bases, with 13 bases lying between them. Germline CDR1 is MNHNS and CDR2 is SASEGT. CDR3 length: 16 amino acids.

This chain uses TRBV5-4 with TRBJ2-7; 8 bases line up with TRBD2. Germline V CDR1 and CDR2: SGHNT, YYREEE (reference sequence). The CDR3 spans 14 residues. The CDR3 DNA sequence: TGTGCCAGCAGCTTGGCGGCGGGGGGTCACCCCCGGGACGTC. This codes for CASSLAAGGHPRDV.

The rearrangement links TRBV27 to TRBJ1-5; no definite D call. CDR3 size: 12 residues. The V gene's germline CDR1 is MNHEY and CDR2 SMNVEV (reference sequence). The V gene lost 3 bases and the J gene lost 6 bases, with 6 bases spanning the gap. Written as DNA, the CDR3 is TGTGCCAGCAGTTTTTCGGGTCAGCCCCAGCATTTT. It is translated as CASSFSGQPQHF.

The chain employs TRBV7-2 and TRBJ1-1; 7 positions agree with TRBD1. V was clipped by 7 bases and J by 0 bases; unmatched bases: 8. The V gene's germline CDR1 is SGHTA and CDR2 FQGNSA. There are 15 residues in the CDR3. The CDR3 loop is CASKAEGAMNTEAFF. CDR3 in DNA: TGTGCCAGCAAGGCAGAGGGGGCGATGAACACTGAAGCTTTCTTT. Complete variable domain (other parts from reference TRBV7-2 and TRBJ1-1): GAGVSQSPSNKVTEKGKDVELRCDPISGHTALYWYRQSLGQGLEFLIYFQGNSAPDKSGLPSDRFSAERTGGSVSTLTIQRTQQEDSAVYLCASKAEGAMNTEAFFGQGTRLTVV.